This TCR beta chain was sequenced for a study of patients and donors after allogeneic stem cell transplantation. From germline, CDR1 is SGHRS and CDR2 YFSETQ. The CDR3 loop spans 14 amino acids. V lost 5 bases and J lost 2; bases outside the gene matches: 3. This clonotype was recorded at least ten times. Using its own MiXCR run on the RT-PCR reads, TCRdb lists one record per CDR3 protein. This sample has tens of thousands of distinct CDR3 sequences, with approximately 6.3% found just once. This TCR was recovered from a human donor who was either an allogeneic HSCT recipient or a stem cell or donor lymphocyte infusion donor (not recorded which). It is not recorded whose cells these are; they may come from a transplant donor. The chain employs TRBV5-1 and TRBJ2-7, with 11 nucleotides matching TRBD1. The specimen was blood, either unsorted or a sorted T cell fraction (not recorded which). CDR3 in DNA: TGCGCCAGCAGGGGACAGGGGGTTCCCTACGAGCAGTACTTC. Residues: CASRGQGVPYEQYF.